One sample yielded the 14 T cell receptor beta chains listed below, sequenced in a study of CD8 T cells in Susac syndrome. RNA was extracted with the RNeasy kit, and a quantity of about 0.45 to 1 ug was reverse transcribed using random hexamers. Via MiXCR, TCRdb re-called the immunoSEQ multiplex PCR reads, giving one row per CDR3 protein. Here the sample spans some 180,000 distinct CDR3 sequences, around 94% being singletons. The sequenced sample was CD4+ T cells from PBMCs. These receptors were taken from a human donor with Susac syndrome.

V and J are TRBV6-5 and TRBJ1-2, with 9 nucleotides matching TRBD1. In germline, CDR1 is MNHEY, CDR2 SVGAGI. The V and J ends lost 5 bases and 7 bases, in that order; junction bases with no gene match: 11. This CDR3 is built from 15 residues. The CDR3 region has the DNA TGTGCCAGCAGTCCTACAGGGGGCATATACAGTGGCTACACCTTC. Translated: CASSPTGGIYSGYTF.

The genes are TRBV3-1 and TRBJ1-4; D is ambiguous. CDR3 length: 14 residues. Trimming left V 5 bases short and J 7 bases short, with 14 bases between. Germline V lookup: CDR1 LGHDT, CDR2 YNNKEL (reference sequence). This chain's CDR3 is CASSFDLWGEKLFF. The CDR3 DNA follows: TGTGCCAGCAGCTTCGATCTTTGGGGTGAAAAACTGTTTTTT.

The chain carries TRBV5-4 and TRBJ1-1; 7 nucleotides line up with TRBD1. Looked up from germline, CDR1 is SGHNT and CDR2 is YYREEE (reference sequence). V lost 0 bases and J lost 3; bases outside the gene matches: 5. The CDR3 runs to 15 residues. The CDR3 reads CASSLGQGRDTEAFF. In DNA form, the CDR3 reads TGTGCCAGCAGCTTGGGACAGGGTCGAGACACTGAAGCTTTCTTT. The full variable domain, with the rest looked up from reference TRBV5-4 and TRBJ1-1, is ETGVTQSPTHLIKTRGQQVTLRCSSQSGHNTVSWYQQALGQGPQFIFQYYREEENGRGNFPPRFSGLQFPNYSSELNVNALELDDSALYLCASSLGQGRDTEAFFGQGTRLTVV.

Here the CDR3 DNA reads TGCAGTGCCAATGACGGGGGTACTGAGCAGTTCTTC. It yields the protein CSANDGGTEQFF. This chain links TRBV20-1 with TRBJ2-1; tentative D call: TRBD2 (6 bases). The CDR3 loop spans 12 amino acids. Deletions cut 6 bases from V and 9 bases from J, with 15 bases between. CDR1 and CDR2 from the germline V gene are DFQATT and SNEGSKA (reference sequence).

This CDR3 reads CASSRGQDNEKLFF. CDR3 nucleotide sequence: TGTGCCAGCAGCAGGGGTCAGGATAATGAAAAACTGTTTTTT. This rearrangement joins TRBV5-4 to TRBJ1-4; D is possibly TRBD1 (5 bases). V lost 4 bases and J lost 4, with 11 bases in between. This CDR3 is 14 amino acids long. Germline CDR1 SGHNT, CDR2 YYREEE (reference sequence).

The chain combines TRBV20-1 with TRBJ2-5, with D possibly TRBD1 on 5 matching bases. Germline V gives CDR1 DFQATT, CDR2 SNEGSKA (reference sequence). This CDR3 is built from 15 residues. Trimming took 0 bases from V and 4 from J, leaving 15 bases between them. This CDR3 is CSARDFVRGPETQYF. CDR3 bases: TGCAGTGCTAGAGATTTTGTTAGGGGCCCAGAGACCCAGTACTTC.

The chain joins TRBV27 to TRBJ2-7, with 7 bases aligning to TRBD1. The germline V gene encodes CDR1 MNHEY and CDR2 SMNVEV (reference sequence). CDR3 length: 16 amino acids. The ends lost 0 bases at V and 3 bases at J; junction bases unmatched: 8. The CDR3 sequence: CASSLSTPGQIYEQYF. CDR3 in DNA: TGTGCCAGCAGTTTATCCACCCCGGGACAGATCTACGAGCAGTACTTC.

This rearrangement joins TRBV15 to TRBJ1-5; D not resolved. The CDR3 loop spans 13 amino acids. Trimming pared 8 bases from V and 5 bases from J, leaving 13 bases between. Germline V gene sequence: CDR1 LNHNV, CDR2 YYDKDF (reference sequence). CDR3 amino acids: CATGRYTDQPQHF. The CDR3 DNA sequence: TGTGCCACCGGTCGCTATACAGATCAGCCCCAGCATTTT. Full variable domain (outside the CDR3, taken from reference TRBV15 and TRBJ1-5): DAMVIQNPRYQVTQFGKPVTLSCSQTLNHNVMYWYQQKSSQAPKLLFHYYDKDFNNEADTPDNFQSRRPNTSFCFLDIRSPGLGDTAMYLCATGRYTDQPQHFGDGTRLSIL.

CDR3 loop: CASSPTDREDGYTF. The CDR3 nucleotides are TGCGCCAGCAGCCCCACGGACAGGGAGGATGGCTACACCTTC. The chain joins TRBV5-1 to TRBJ1-2; the match to TRBD1 covers 8 bases. The CDR3 totals 14 residues. CDR1 is SGHRS and CDR2 is YFSETQ in the germline V gene. V was clipped by 4 bases and J by 6 bases; unmatched bases: 8.

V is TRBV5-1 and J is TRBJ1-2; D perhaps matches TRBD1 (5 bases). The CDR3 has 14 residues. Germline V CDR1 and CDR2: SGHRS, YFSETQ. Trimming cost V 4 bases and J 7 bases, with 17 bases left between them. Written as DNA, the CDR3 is TGCGCCAGCAGCGTCCGGGGCCTAGGCAGTGGCTACACCTTC. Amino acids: CASSVRGLGSGYTF.

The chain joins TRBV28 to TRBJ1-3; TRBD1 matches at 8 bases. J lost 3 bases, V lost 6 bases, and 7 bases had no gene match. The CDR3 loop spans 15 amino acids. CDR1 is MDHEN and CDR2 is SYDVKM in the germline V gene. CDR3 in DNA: TGTGCCAGCAGCCCCGCTACAGGGGGTGGAAACACCATATATTTT. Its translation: CASSPATGGGNTIYF.

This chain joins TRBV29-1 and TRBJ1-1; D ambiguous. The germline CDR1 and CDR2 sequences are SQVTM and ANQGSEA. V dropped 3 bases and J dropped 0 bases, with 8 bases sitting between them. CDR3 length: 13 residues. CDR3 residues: CSVEEGMNTEAFF. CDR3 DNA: TGCAGCGTTGAGGAGGGAATGAACACTGAAGCTTTCTTT. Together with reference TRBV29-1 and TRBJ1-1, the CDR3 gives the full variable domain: SAVISQKPSRDICQRGTSLTIQCQVDSQVTMMFWYRQQPGQSLTLIATANQGSEATYESGFVIDKFPISRPNLTFSTLTVSNMSPEDSSIYLCSVEEGMNTEAFFGQGTRLTVV.

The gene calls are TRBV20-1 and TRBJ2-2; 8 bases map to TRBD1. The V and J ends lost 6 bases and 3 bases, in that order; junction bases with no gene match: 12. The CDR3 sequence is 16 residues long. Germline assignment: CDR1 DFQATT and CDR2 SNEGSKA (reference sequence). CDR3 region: CSAPLGDRPYTGELFF. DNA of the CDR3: TGCAGTGCCCCCCTCGGGGACAGGCCCTACACCGGGGAGCTGTTTTTT.

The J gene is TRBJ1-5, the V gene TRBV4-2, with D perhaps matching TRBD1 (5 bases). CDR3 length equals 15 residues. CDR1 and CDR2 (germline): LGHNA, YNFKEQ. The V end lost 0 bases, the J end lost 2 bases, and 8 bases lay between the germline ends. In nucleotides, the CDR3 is TGTGCCAGCAGCCAAGAGGGGGACGGCAATCAGCCCCAGCATTTT. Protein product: CASSQEGDGNQPQHF.